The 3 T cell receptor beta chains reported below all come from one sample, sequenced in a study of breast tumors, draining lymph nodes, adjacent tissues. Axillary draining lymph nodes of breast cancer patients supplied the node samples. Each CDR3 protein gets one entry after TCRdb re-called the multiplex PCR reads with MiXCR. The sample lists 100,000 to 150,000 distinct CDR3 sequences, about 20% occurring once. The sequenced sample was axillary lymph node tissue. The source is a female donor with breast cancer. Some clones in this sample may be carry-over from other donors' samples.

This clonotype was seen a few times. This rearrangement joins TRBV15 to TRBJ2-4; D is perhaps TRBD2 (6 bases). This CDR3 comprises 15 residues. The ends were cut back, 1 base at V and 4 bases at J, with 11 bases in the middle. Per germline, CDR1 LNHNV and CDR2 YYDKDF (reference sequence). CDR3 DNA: TGTGCCACCAGCAGAGGGAGGGTAGGGAAAAACATTCAGTACTTC. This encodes CATSRGRVGKNIQYF.

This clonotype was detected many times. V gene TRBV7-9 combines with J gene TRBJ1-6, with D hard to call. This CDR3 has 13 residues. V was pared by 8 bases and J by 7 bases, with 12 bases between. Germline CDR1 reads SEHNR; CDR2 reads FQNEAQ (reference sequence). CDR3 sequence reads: CASATGQNSPLHF. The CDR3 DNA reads TGTGCCAGCGCTACGGGTCAGAATTCACCCCTCCACTTT.

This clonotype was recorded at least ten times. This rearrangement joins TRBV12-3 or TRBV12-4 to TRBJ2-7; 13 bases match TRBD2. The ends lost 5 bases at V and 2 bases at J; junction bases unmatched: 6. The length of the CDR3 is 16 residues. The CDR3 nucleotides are TGTGCCAGCAGTCCCGGACTAGCGGGGGTCACCTACGAGCAGTACTTC. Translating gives CASSPGLAGVTYEQYF.